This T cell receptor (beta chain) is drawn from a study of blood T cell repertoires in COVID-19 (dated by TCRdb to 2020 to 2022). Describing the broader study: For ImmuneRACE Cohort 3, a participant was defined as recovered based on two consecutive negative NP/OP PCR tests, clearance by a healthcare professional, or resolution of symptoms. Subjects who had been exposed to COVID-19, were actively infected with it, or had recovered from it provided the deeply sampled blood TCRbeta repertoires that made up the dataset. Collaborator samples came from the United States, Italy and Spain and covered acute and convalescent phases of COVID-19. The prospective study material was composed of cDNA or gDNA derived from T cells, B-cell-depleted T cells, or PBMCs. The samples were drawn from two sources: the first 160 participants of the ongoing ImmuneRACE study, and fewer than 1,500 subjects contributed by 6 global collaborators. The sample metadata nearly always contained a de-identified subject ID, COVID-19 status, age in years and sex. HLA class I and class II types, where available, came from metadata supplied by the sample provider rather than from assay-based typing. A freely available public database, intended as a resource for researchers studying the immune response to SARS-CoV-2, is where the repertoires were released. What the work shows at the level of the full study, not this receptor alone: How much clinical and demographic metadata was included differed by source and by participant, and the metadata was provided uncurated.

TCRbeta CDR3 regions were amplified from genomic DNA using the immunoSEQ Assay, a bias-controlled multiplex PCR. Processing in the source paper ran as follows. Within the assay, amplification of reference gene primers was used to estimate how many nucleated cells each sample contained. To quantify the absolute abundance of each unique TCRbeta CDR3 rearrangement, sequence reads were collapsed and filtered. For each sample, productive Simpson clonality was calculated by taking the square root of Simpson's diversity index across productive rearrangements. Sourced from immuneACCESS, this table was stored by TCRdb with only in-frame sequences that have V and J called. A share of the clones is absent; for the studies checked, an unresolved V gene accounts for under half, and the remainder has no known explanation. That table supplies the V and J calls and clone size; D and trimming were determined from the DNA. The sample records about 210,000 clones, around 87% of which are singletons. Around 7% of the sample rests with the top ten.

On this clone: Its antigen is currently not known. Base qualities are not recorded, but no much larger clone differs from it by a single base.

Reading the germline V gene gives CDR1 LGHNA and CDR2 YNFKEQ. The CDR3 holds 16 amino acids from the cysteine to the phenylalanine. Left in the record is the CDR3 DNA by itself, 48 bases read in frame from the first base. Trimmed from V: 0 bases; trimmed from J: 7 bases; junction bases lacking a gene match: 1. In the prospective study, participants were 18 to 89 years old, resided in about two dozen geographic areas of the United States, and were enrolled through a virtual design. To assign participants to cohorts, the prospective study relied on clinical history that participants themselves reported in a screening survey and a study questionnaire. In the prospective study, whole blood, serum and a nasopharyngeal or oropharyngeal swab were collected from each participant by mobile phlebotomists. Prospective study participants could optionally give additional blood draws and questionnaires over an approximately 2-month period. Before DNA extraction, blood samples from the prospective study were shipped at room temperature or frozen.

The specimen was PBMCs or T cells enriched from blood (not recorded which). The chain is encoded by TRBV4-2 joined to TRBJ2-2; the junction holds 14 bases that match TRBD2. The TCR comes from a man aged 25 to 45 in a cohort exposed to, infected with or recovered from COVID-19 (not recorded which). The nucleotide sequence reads TGTGCCAGCAGCCAAGACGGGACTAGCGGGAGCGGGGAGCTGTTTTTT. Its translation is CASSQDGTSGSGELFF.